Below, 9 T cell receptor beta chains from the same sample are listed, as sequenced in a study of blood T cell repertoires in COVID-19. This table comes from immunoSEQ multiplex PCR, and its TCRdb copy is limited to in-frame clones, with some not included. The sample lists approximately 160,000 clones, around four fifths occurring once. The sample taken for sequencing was peripheral blood. These receptors were taken from a woman of 80 years or more with acute or convalescent COVID-19.

The chain combines TRBV10-3 with TRBJ2-2, with a tentative D call TRBD1 (6 bases). CDR1 is ENHRY and CDR2 is SYGVKD in the germline V gene. The CDR3 runs 16 residues. Deletions cut 2 bases from V and 0 bases from J, with 10 bases between. The CDR3 reads CAISEPYRANTGELFF. The CDR3, as DNA: TGTGCCATCAGTGAGCCGTACAGGGCGAACACCGGGGAGCTGTTTTTT.

Only a few counts were recorded for this clone. V is TRBV5-1 and J is TRBJ2-7; 9 nucleotides agree with TRBD1. CDR1 and CDR2 from the germline V gene are SGHRS and YFSETQ. This CDR3 spans 14 amino acids. J lost 2 bases, V lost 4 bases, and 4 bases had no gene match. CDR3 DNA: TGCGCCAGCAGCGGGGGGACAGGGCCCTACGAGCAGTACTTC. This sequence encodes CASSGGTGPYEQYF.

The chain recombines TRBV10-3 with TRBJ2-5; tentative D call: TRBD1 (5 bases). With 3 bases removed from V and 2 bases from J, the gap between germline ends came to 10 bases. Per germline, CDR1 ENHRY and CDR2 SYGVKD. The CDR3 consists of 14 residues. CDR3 sequence (DNA): TGTGCCATCAGTGATCTTGGGGCACAAGAGACCCAGTACTTC. Translating it yields CAISDLGAQETQYF.

V gene TRBV21-1 combines with J gene TRBJ1-2; TRBD1, the table's D call, was not compared with the DNA. TRBV21-1 is deemed a pseudogene. CDR3 length equals 15 residues. CDR3 nucleotides: TGTGCCAGCAGCGTCAGTAAATACAGGGGCTGTGGCTACACCTTC. Protein: CASSVSKYRGCGYTF.

The rearrangement links TRBV10-3 to TRBJ1-6; D is possibly TRBD1 (5 bases). Per germline, CDR1 ENHRY and CDR2 SYGVKD. The V end was cut by 2 bases, the J end by 0 bases, with 8 bases between. The CDR3 runs to 16 residues. The CDR3 DNA is TGTGCCATCAGTGAGCAGGGCCCCTCCTATAATTCACCCCTCCACTTT. This codes for CAISEQGPSYNSPLHF.

The chain uses TRBV7-6 and TRBJ2-1; TRBD2 aligns across 16 bases. Losses at the gene ends were 7 bases for V and 5 bases for J; bases not matched to a gene: 2. The CDR3 length is 15 residues. The germline gives CDR1 SGHVS, CDR2 FNYEAQ. This chain's CDR3 is CASKGTSGGDNEQFF. The CDR3 nucleotides read TGTGCCAGCAAGGGGACTAGCGGGGGGGACAATGAGCAGTTCTTC.

V is TRBV10-1 and J is TRBJ2-3; 9 bases map to TRBD1. The V gene's germline CDR1 is WNHNN and CDR2 SYGVQD (reference sequence). CDR3 length: 18 residues. Losses at the gene ends were 7 bases for V and 2 bases for J; bases not matched to a gene: 16. CDR3 coding DNA: TGCGCCAGCATAGCGCGGGACAGGGAGTCCCTCATCACAGATACGCAGTATTTT. The encoded protein is CASIARDRESLITDTQYF.

The chain uses TRBV18 and TRBJ1-5, with D perhaps matching TRBD1 (5 bases). The CDR3 loop spans 16 amino acids. Looked up from germline, CDR1 is KGHSH and CDR2 is LQKENI. V was clipped by 3 bases and J by 8 bases, with 20 bases between them. In nucleotides, the CDR3 is TGTGCCAGCTCACCTCGGGAGGGGACGAGTGATAAGCCCCAGCATTTT. Residues: CASSPREGTSDKPQHF.

The chain recombines TRBV7-9 with TRBJ2-1; no clear D gene. Germline loops: CDR1 SEHNR, CDR2 FQNEAQ (reference sequence). The CDR3 spans 14 residues. V dropped 5 bases and J dropped 0 bases, with 8 bases sitting between them. This CDR3 is CASSLASSYNEQFF. In DNA, the CDR3 is TGTGCCAGCAGCCTCGCCAGCTCCTACAATGAGCAGTTCTTC.